Below, one T cell receptor (beta chain) is given with its context. Its antigen is unknown. Healthy people donating bone marrow made up the donors. The data were obtained in a study of cytomegalovirus exposure and HLA in healthy donors. As for the study in general: The Caucasian-associated ancestry cluster contained 81% of the roughly 400 genotyped donors. The study, taken as a whole, reports: Some V segments, TRBV6-2 and TRBV6-3 among them, were indistinguishable and were therefore excluded.

Germline V lookup: CDR1 SGHNT, CDR2 YENEEA. Trimming removed 1 base from V and 4 bases from J, with 16 bases in between. This CDR3 has 17 amino acids. It was with 60 Vbeta and 13 Jbeta primers that the PCR ran. Sequenced by immunoSEQ multiplex PCR; TCRdb stores in-frame clones only, minus some. The sample contains roughly 150,000 clones, over 75% of which appear only once. The J gene is TRBJ2-2, the V gene TRBV11-3; D is possibly TRBD2 (6 bases). The material sequenced was PBMCs. This clonotype was sampled from a man aged 50-60 years in good health and CMV-seropositive. The CDR3 here is CASSLGPSRESTGELFF. The CDR3 DNA sequence: TGTGCCAGCAGCTTAGGCCCGTCCCGGGAGTCCACCGGGGAGCTGTTTTTT.